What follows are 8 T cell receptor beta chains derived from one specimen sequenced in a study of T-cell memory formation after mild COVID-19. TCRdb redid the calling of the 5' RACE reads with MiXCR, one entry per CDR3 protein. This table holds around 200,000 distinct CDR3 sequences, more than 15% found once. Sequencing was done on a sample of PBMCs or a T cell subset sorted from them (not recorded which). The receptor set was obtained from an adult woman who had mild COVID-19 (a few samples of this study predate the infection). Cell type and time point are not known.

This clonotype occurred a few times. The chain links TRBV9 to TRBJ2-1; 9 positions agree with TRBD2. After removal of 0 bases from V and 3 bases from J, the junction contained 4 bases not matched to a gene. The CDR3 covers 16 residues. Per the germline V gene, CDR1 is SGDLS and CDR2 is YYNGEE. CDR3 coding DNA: TGTGCCAGCAGCGTAGAAGCGGGAGGAGGCTACAATGAGCAGTTCTTC. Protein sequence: CASSVEAGGGYNEQFF.

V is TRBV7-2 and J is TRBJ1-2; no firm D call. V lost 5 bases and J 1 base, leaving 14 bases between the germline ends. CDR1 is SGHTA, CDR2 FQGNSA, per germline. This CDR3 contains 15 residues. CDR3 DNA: TGTGCCAGCAGCCCTACCTCGGTGGATAACTATGGCTACACCTTC. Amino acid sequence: CASSPTSVDNYGYTF.

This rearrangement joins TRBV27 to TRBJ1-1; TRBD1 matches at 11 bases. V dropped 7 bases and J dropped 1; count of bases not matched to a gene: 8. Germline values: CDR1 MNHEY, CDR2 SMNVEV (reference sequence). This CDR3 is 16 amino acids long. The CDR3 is CASNAGTGGGNTEAFF. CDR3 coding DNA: TGTGCCAGCAATGCCGGGACAGGGGGTGGGAACACTGAAGCTTTCTTT.

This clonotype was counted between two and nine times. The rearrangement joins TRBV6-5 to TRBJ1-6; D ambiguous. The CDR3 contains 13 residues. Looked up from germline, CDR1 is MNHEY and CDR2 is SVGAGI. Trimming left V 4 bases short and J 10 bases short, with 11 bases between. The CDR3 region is CASSFDSPSPLHF. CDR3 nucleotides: TGTGCCAGCAGTTTCGACTCGCCCTCACCCCTCCACTTT.

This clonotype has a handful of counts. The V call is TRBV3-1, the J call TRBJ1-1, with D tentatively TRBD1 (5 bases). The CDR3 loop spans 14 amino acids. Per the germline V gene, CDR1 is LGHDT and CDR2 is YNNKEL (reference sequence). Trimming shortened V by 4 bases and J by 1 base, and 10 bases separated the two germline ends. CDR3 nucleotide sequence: TGTGCCAGCAGCCGGCGGGGCTCGAACACTGAAGCTTTCTTT. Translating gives CASSRRGSNTEAFF.

CDR3 DNA: TGCGCCAGCAGCGACAGGGGTGCGTCGGGATCACCCCTCCACTTT. It yields the protein CASSDRGASGSPLHF. The chain uses TRBV5-1 and TRBJ1-6; 8 positions agree with TRBD1. This CDR3 has 15 amino acids. Germline-derived CDR1 and CDR2 are SGHRS and YFSETQ. The junction had 10 bases not matched to a gene; V was cut back by 4 bases and J by 10 bases.

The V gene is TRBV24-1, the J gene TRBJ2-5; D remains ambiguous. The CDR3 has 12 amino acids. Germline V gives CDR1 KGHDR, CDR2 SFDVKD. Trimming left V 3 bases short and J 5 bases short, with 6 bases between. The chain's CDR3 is CATSDQEETQYF. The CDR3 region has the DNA TGTGCCACCAGTGATCAGGAGGAGACCCAGTACTTC.

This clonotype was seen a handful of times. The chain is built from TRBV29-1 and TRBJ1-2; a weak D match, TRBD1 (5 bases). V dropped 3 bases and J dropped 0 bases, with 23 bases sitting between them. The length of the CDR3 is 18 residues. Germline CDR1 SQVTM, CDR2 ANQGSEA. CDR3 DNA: TGCAGCGTTGACGGACCAAAGGGTGATTGGGGGGCTAACTATGGCTACACCTTC. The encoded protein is CSVDGPKGDWGANYGYTF.